Below are 25 T cell receptor beta chains sequenced from a single sample in a study of CD4 T cells in relation to SARS-CoV-2 and coronaviruses. Profiling relied on immunoSEQ multiplex PCR, and the TCRdb table lists in-frame clones only, not all of them. This table has under 90,000 clones, 85% to 95% appearing once. CD4+ T cells from unexposed donors were obtained before the COVID-19 pandemic (2011-2018). Source material: naive CD4+ T cells from PBMCs. The subset here: naive CD4+ T cells isolated by negative enrichment. These receptors were taken from a human donor in good health.

This chain joins TRBV2 and TRBJ2-2, with 10 bases aligning to TRBD1. The CDR3 is 15 amino acids. V gave up 6 bases and J gave up 1 base; unmatched junction bases: 2. Germline lookup yields CDR1 SNHLY and CDR2 FYNNEI. The CDR3 DNA is TGTGCCAGCAGGAGGGACAGGGGGAACACCGGGGAGCTGTTTTTT. Translated, it gives CASRRDRGNTGELFF.

V and J are TRBV3-1 (or the pseudogene TRBV3-2) and TRBJ2-5; TRBD2 matches 7 bases. Germline V CDR1 and CDR2: LGHDT, YNNKEL (reference sequence). The CDR3 is 17 residues long. The V gene end was trimmed by 4 bases and the J gene end by 4 bases; junction bases not matched to a gene: 15. CDR3 protein: CASSPGGAGGGPETQYF. CDR3 DNA: TGTGCCAGCAGCCCAGGAGGGGCCGGGGGAGGGCCAGAGACCCAGTACTTC.

The chain combines TRBV7-2 with TRBJ1-2; D not resolved. Trimming shortened V by 1 base and J by 4 bases, and 13 bases separated the two germline ends. The germline V gene has CDR1 SGHTA and CDR2 FQGNSA. The CDR3 covers 15 residues. The CDR3 loop is CASSLGLSVVYGYTF. CDR3 nucleotide sequence: TGTGCCAGCAGCTTAGGGTTAAGTGTGGTCTATGGCTACACCTTC.

The J gene is TRBJ2-7, the V gene TRBV28, with 9 positions matching TRBD2. The trim removed 7 bases at V and 4 bases at J, leaving 11 bases unmatched. This CDR3 region has 15 residues. Looked up from germline, CDR1 is MDHEN and CDR2 is SYDVKM. The CDR3, as DNA: TGTGCCAGCACCCGATCCGGGACTAGCAGATACGAGCAGTACTTC. Translating gives CASTRSGTSRYEQYF.

The chain recombines TRBV5-1 with TRBJ2-3, with TRBD1 matching over 10 bases. V trimming: 0 bases; J trimming: 3 bases; junction bases outside the gene matches: 4. Germline CDR1 SGHRS, CDR2 YFSETQ. The CDR3 has 16 amino acids. CDR3 region: CASSLALGQGTDTQYF. For the CDR3, the DNA is TGCGCCAGCAGCTTGGCCCTGGGACAGGGGACAGATACGCAGTATTTT.

The genes are TRBV10-3 and TRBJ2-3, with a tentative D call TRBD2 (7 bases). CDR1 and CDR2 from the germline V gene are ENHRY and SYGVKD. Between the trimmed V and J ends, which lost 7 bases and 0 bases, there was a span of 14 bases. The CDR3 consists of 15 residues. DNA of the CDR3: TGTGCCATCACCGAGGGGGGGGCTAGCACAGATACGCAGTATTTT. It codes for CAITEGGASTDTQYF.

The J gene is TRBJ1-5, the V gene TRBV18; TRBD1 matches at 10 bases. This CDR3 has 14 residues. The ends lost 3 bases at V and 7 bases at J; junction bases unmatched: 3. The germline V gene encodes CDR1 KGHSH and CDR2 LQKENI. The CDR3 DNA follows: TGTGCCAGCTCACCGACAGGGGGCTGGCAGCCCCAGCATTTT. This sequence encodes CASSPTGGWQPQHF.

This chain links TRBV12-3 or TRBV12-4 with TRBJ1-2; D is ambiguous. The germline V and J ends were trimmed by 6 bases and 5 bases, with 10 bases remaining between them. The CDR3 loop spans 12 amino acids. CDR3 protein: CASRGVGYGYTF. The CDR3 coding sequence is TGTGCCAGCAGGGGAGTCGGGTATGGCTACACCTTC.

V usage is TRBV28 and J usage is TRBJ1-4, with 10 bases lining up with TRBD1. The CDR3 contains 14 residues. V trimming: 5 bases; J trimming: 12 bases; junction bases outside the gene matches: 9. Germline assignment: CDR1 MDHEN and CDR2 SYDVKM. The CDR3 region is CASSQTGGAVELFF. As DNA, the CDR3 is TGTGCCAGCAGTCAGACAGGGGGCGCGGTTGAACTGTTTTTT.

V is TRBV18 and J is TRBJ1-5; 9 nucleotides line up with TRBD1. The V gene's germline CDR1 is KGHSH and CDR2 LQKENI. The CDR3 runs to 15 residues. Trimming cost V 6 bases and J 7 bases; bases outside gene matches: 10. CDR3 sequence reads: CASSPTGTGRQPQHF. The CDR3 DNA reads TGTGCCAGCTCGCCAACCGGGACAGGGAGGCAGCCCCAGCATTTT.

The rearrangement uses TRBV29-1 and TRBJ2-5; D tentatively fits TRBD1 or TRBD2 (5 bases each). There are 15 residues in the CDR3. The ends were cut back, 0 bases at V and 5 bases at J, with 16 bases in the middle. The germline V gene has CDR1 SQVTM and CDR2 ANQGSEA. CDR3 protein: CSVEDSGPLRETQYF. CDR3 bases: TGCAGCGTTGAAGATTCGGGACCACTGAGGGAGACCCAGTACTTC.

The V call is TRBV18, the J call TRBJ1-2; TRBD1 matches at 10 bases. From germline, CDR1 is KGHSH and CDR2 LQKENI. This CDR3 has 14 residues. V gave up 3 bases and J gave up 12 bases; unmatched junction bases: 10. The CDR3 sequence: CASSPIDRGLLNTF. The CDR3 DNA reads TGTGCCAGCTCACCTATTGACAGGGGGCTTCTTAACACCTTC.

The chain carries TRBV14 and TRBJ1-2, with 8 bases aligning to TRBD1. V dropped 6 bases and J dropped 2; count of bases not matched to a gene: 11. Germline V gene data show CDR1 as SGHDN and CDR2 as FVKESK. CDR3 size: 16 residues. The CDR3, as DNA: TGTGCCAGCAGGAACGCGGGGTCAGGGGGCAACTATGGCTACACCTTC. Protein: CASRNAGSGGNYGYTF.

The chain joins TRBV9 to TRBJ2-2; the D gene is possibly TRBD2 (6 bases). The CDR3 totals 16 residues. Trimming shortened V by 4 bases and J by 2 bases, and 15 bases separated the two germline ends. CDR1 is SGDLS and CDR2 is YYNGEE in the germline V gene. CDR3 coding DNA: TGTGCCAGCAGCCCTCGGGACTTTTTTAACACCGGGGAGCTGTTTTTT. The encoded protein is CASSPRDFFNTGELFF.

In its sample, this clone was seen once. The chain links TRBV4-3 to TRBJ1-1; possibly TRBD1 for D (5 bases). The V and J ends lost 1 base and 1 base respectively, with 7 bases between them. This CDR3 comprises 14 residues. Germline V CDR1 and CDR2: LGHNA, YSLEER. CDR3 sequence reads: CASSQVQANTEAFF. The CDR3 DNA follows: TGCGCCAGCAGCCAAGTACAGGCGAACACTGAAGCTTTCTTT.

This chain uses TRBV7-9 with TRBJ2-7; perhaps TRBD2 as D (6 bases). CDR3 length: 12 residues. V was trimmed by 4 bases and J by 7 bases, leaving 11 bases between them. The V gene's germline CDR1 is SEHNR and CDR2 FQNEAQ (reference sequence). CDR3 amino acids: CASSSGGGEQYF. In nucleotides, the CDR3 is TGTGCCAGCAGCTCCGGTGGAGGGGAGCAGTACTTC.

The rearrangement uses TRBV9 and TRBJ2-3; 10 bases are a match to TRBD2. Trimming removed 3 bases from V and 7 bases from J; junction bases left unmatched: 8. Germline lookup yields CDR1 SGDLS and CDR2 YYNGEE. The CDR3 extends over 15 amino acids. The CDR3 DNA reads TGTGCCAGCAGCGCCACTAGCGGGGAACGGAATACGCAGTATTTT. Amino acid sequence: CASSATSGERNTQYF.

This sequence joins TRBV7-3 and TRBJ2-1; the match to TRBD1 covers 7 bases. J lost 13 bases, V lost 3 bases, and 6 bases had no gene match. The germline gives CDR1 SGHTA, CDR2 FQGTGA. The CDR3 is 12 residues long. In nucleotides, the CDR3 is TGTGCCAGCAGCTTCCCGGGACAGCCTCAGTTCTTC. As protein: CASSFPGQPQFF.

The rearrangement joins TRBV14 to TRBJ1-6; TRBD1 aligns across 7 bases. Germline assignment: CDR1 SGHDN and CDR2 FVKESK. J was trimmed by 7 bases and V by 3 bases; bases with no gene match: 6. This CDR3 region has 15 residues. Here the CDR3 reads CASSQRQGGNSPLHF. In nucleotides, the CDR3 is TGTGCCAGCAGCCAGAGACAGGGTGGGAATTCACCCCTCCACTTT.

The CDR3 sequence is CASSQDRGYGQPQHF. DNA for the CDR3: TGTGCCAGCAGCCAAGATAGAGGGTATGGGCAGCCCCAGCATTTT. This chain uses TRBV4-2 with TRBJ1-5; D gene ambiguous. The CDR3 is 15 residues long. The V gene's germline CDR1 is LGHNA and CDR2 YNFKEQ. V shed 0 bases and J shed 7 bases, with 13 bases lying between them.

The chain uses TRBV6-5 and TRBJ2-1; D unresolved. This CDR3 has 14 residues. Germline V CDR1 and CDR2: MNHEY, SVGAGI. The germline V and J ends were trimmed by 2 bases and 9 bases, with 14 bases remaining between them. The CDR3 spells CASSYEALLGEQFF. For the CDR3, the DNA is TGTGCCAGCAGTTACGAGGCCCTATTGGGTGAGCAGTTCTTC.

The V call is TRBV12-3 or TRBV12-4, the J call TRBJ2-1; TRBD2 agrees at 9 bases. CDR3 size: 13 residues. Germline trimming cut 8 bases from V and 4 bases from J; bases unmatched to any gene: 3. CDR3 in amino acids: CASETSGYNEQFF. CDR3 DNA sequence: TGTGCCAGCGAGACTAGCGGTTACAATGAGCAGTTCTTC.

This rearrangement joins TRBV5-4 to TRBJ2-7, with D unclear. This CDR3 spans 13 amino acids. Deletions cut 1 base from V and 6 bases from J, with 11 bases between. Per germline, CDR1 SGHNT and CDR2 YYREEE (reference sequence). Here the CDR3 reads CASSLRPIPEQYF. The CDR3 DNA follows: TGTGCCAGCAGCTTGCGACCGATACCCGAGCAGTACTTC.

The rearrangement uses TRBV18 and TRBJ1-2; unclear D gene. CDR3 length: 13 amino acids. Germline CDR1 and CDR2: KGHSH and LQKENI. V was trimmed by 1 base and J by 1 base, leaving 4 bases between them. As DNA, the CDR3 is TGTGCCAGCTCACCACGTAATAACTATGGCTACACCTTC. The encoded protein is CASSPRNNYGYTF.

This chain uses TRBV2 with TRBJ1-2, with D maybe TRBD1 (6 bases). Per germline, CDR1 SNHLY and CDR2 FYNNEI. V dropped 6 bases and J dropped 3 bases, with 14 bases sitting between them. The CDR3 runs 14 residues. The chain's CDR3 is CASRKGGGYYGYTF. In DNA form, the CDR3 reads TGTGCCAGCAGGAAAGGGGGAGGGTACTATGGCTACACCTTC.